This T cell receptor (beta chain) originates from a study of the immune and genomic landscape of osteosarcoma. On the study more broadly: Localized disease at presentation in over 75%; roughly 60% were male.

Data came from immunoSEQ multiplex PCR; TCRdb stores just in-frame clones and leaves some out. The table shows under 150 clones, with over 80% occurring only once. CDR1 SGHDN and CDR2 FVKESK come from the germline V gene. This CDR3 is built from 13 residues. V lost 1 base, J lost 10 bases, and 11 bases lay in between. Sequenced input: primary tumor tissue from the skull. This sequence originates from a woman aged 70-85 years with osteosarcoma. The V and J genes are TRBV14 and TRBJ2-1, with a weak D call TRBD1 (5 bases). The CDR3 DNA is TGTGCCAGCAGCCAAGGGCTGGGGCGGGAGCAGTTCTTC. Protein sequence: CASSQGLGREQFF.